The 17 T cell receptor beta chains below all came from one sample that was sequenced in a study of technical replicates of blood from a few donors. TCRdb's copy holds only in-frame clones and misses some; the assay was immunoSEQ multiplex PCR. Here the sample spans tens of thousands of clones, around 90% being singletons. The sequenced sample consisted of T cells isolated from PBMCs. All receptors derive from a human donor in good health.

The V call is TRBV7-2, the J call TRBJ2-3, with 9 bases lining up with TRBD2. The V and J ends lost 4 bases and 0 bases, in that order; junction bases with no gene match: 2. The CDR3 runs 15 residues. CDR1 and CDR2 from the germline V gene are SGHTA and FQGNSA. In DNA form, the CDR3 reads TGTGCCAGCAGCTATGGGACTAGCAGCACAGATACGCAGTATTTT. Its translation is CASSYGTSSTDTQYF.

In this sample, this clone turned up once. J is TRBJ2-1 and V is TRBV7-9, with TRBD1 matching 9 bases. This CDR3 has 15 amino acids. The germline CDR1 and CDR2 sequences are SEHNR and FQNEAQ (reference sequence). V lost 5 bases to trimming and J lost 0 bases; unmatched junction nucleotides: 2. CDR3 residues: CASSETGGSYNEQFF. In nucleotides, the CDR3 is TGTGCCAGCAGCGAGACAGGGGGCTCCTACAATGAGCAGTTCTTC.

V gene TRBV2 combines with J gene TRBJ2-1, with 12 bases aligning to TRBD2. Germline trimming cut 4 bases from V and 9 bases from J; bases unmatched to any gene: 4. This CDR3 contains 14 residues. Germline values: CDR1 SNHLY, CDR2 FYNNEI. The CDR3 reads CASSASGRAGEQFF. CDR3 bases: TGTGCCAGCAGTGCTAGCGGGAGGGCCGGTGAGCAGTTCTTC.

V usage is TRBV7-9 and J usage is TRBJ2-7; D is possibly TRBD2 (5 bases). Per the germline V gene, CDR1 is SEHNR and CDR2 is FQNEAQ (reference sequence). V lost 0 bases, J lost 7 bases, and 7 bases lay in between. The CDR3 is 12 residues long. Here the CDR3 reads CASSLAGVEQYF. The CDR3 DNA follows: TGTGCCAGCAGCTTAGCGGGAGTGGAGCAGTACTTC.

As DNA, the CDR3 is TGTGCCAGTCAAACAGCTACCTACACTGAAGCTTTCTTT. Its protein product is CASQTATYTEAFF. V is TRBV19 and J is TRBJ1-1; no firm D call. The germline gives CDR1 LNHDA, CDR2 SQIVND (reference sequence). V was shortened by 8 bases and J by 3 bases, with 13 bases between the two germline ends. CDR3 length: 13 residues.

The chain uses TRBV6-5 and TRBJ2-1; D might be TRBD2 (6 bases). Trimming stripped 2 bases from V and 4 bases from J, with 12 bases between. This CDR3 contains 15 residues. Germline V lookup: CDR1 MNHEY, CDR2 SVGAGI. In nucleotides, the CDR3 is TGTGCCAGCAGTTACAGTAGCGGAATATACAATGAGCAGTTCTTC. The encoded protein is CASSYSSGIYNEQFF.

This chain uses TRBV12-5 with TRBJ1-1, with D maybe TRBD1 (6 bases). Germline CDR1 reads LGHNT; CDR2 reads FRNRAP. The V end was cut by 0 bases, the J end by 1 base, with 21 bases between. This CDR3 is built from 19 residues. In DNA, the CDR3 is TGTGCTAGTGGTTTGGTACCCTATTTATCCGGGACATCGAACACTGAAGCTTTCTTT. Amino acids: CASGLVPYLSGTSNTEAFF.

The V gene is TRBV7-9, the J gene TRBJ2-1, with D possibly matching TRBD2 (6 bases). The germline CDR1 and CDR2 sequences are SEHNR and FQNEAQ (reference sequence). Between the trimmed V and J ends, which lost 5 bases and 7 bases, there was a span of 15 bases. The CDR3 loop spans 14 amino acids. The DNA of the CDR3 is TGTGCCAGCAGCCAAGGCCTAGCGAGTAATGAGCAGTTCTTC. This translates into CASSQGLASNEQFF.

V is TRBV11-3 and J is TRBJ2-1; 9 bases align to TRBD1. Germline-derived CDR1 and CDR2 are SGHNT and YENEEA. The CDR3 totals 15 residues. V gave up 5 bases and J gave up 6 bases; unmatched junction bases: 8. The DNA for the CDR3 is TGTGCCAGCAGCCCGGGGACAGGGAGGGTCAATGAGCAGTTCTTC. This sequence encodes CASSPGTGRVNEQFF.

The V call is TRBV7-2, the J call TRBJ2-7; no definite D call. Trimming pared 3 bases from V and 5 bases from J, leaving 11 bases between. This CDR3 is built from 13 residues. Germline loops: CDR1 SGHTA, CDR2 FQGNSA. CDR3 bases: TGTGCCAGCAGCTTCTCACGACAAGACGAGCAGTACTTC. It yields the protein CASSFSRQDEQYF.

This chain uses TRBV6-5 with TRBJ2-1; D might be TRBD1 (5 bases). CDR3 size: 13 residues. V was shortened by 6 bases and J by 7 bases, with 13 bases between the two germline ends. Germline loops: CDR1 MNHEY, CDR2 SVGAGI. The chain's CDR3 is CASSSTRANEQFF. In DNA form, the CDR3 reads TGTGCCAGCAGCTCGACCAGGGCAAATGAGCAGTTCTTC.

V usage is TRBV11-2 and J usage is TRBJ2-1, with 9 bases lining up with TRBD2. From germline, CDR1 is SGHAT and CDR2 FQNNGV. The CDR3 has 16 residues. Trimming took 5 bases from V and 5 from J; bases not matched to a gene: 10. The CDR3 here is CASSPLGTSYHNEQFF. CDR3 DNA: TGTGCCAGCAGCCCCCTCGGGACTAGCTACCACAATGAGCAGTTCTTC.

This sequence joins TRBV5-5 and TRBJ1-1; D ambiguous. The CDR3 covers 11 residues. V lost 6 bases and J 1 base, leaving 4 bases between the germline ends. CDR1 SGHKS and CDR2 YYEKEE come from the germline V gene (reference sequence). CDR3 residues: CASISNTEAFF. The CDR3 nucleotides read TGTGCCAGCATCTCGAACACTGAAGCTTTCTTT.

The genes are TRBV6-5 and TRBJ2-3; 7 bases line up with TRBD1. The CDR3 totals 16 residues. Germline-derived CDR1 and CDR2 are MNHEY and SVGAGI. The V segment lost 4 bases and the J segment 2 bases; nucleotides outside the gene matches: 9. CDR3 DNA: TGTGCCAGCAGTTTCTCCGAGGACAGGTCCACAGATACGCAGTATTTT. Amino acid sequence: CASSFSEDRSTDTQYF.

This clone was seen only a few times. The chain links TRBV30 to TRBJ1-4, with D possibly being TRBD1 (5 bases). Trimming removed 4 bases from V and 7 bases from J, with 13 bases in between. The CDR3 consists of 13 residues. Germline V gene data show CDR1 as GTSNPN and CDR2 as SVGIG (reference sequence). The CDR3 protein is CAWTTGRGEKLFF. The CDR3 region has the DNA TGTGCCTGGACGACGGGGAGGGGTGAAAAACTGTTTTTT.

V gene TRBV14 combines with J gene TRBJ1-2; maybe TRBD1 (6 bases). The CDR3 spans 14 residues. Trimming shortened V by 4 bases and J by 4 bases, and 13 bases separated the two germline ends. CDR1 and CDR2 (germline): SGHDN, FVKESK. CDR3 in amino acids: CASSRRGTPYGYTF. CDR3 DNA: TGTGCCAGCAGCCGCCGTGGGACACCCTATGGCTACACCTTC. Combining the CDR3 with reference TRBV14 and TRBJ1-2 gives the whole variable domain EAGVTQFPSHSVIEKGQTVTLRCDPISGHDNLYWYRRVMGKEIKFLLHFVKESKQDESGMPNNRFLAERTGGTYSTLKVQPAELEDSGVYFCASSRRGTPYGYTFGSGTRLTVV.

V gene TRBV5-6 combines with J gene TRBJ2-1; the D gene is possibly TRBD2 (5 bases). The CDR3 is 15 amino acids. Germline-derived CDR1 and CDR2 are SGHDT and YYEEEE. V was pared by 2 bases and J by 2 bases, with 11 bases between. For the CDR3, the DNA is TGTGCCAGCAGCTTCCAGCGGCCCGCCTACAATGAGCAGTTCTTC. Its translation is CASSFQRPAYNEQFF.